This T cell receptor (beta chain) originates from a study of T cell responses to AZD1222 COVID-19 vaccine. Study-wide findings and caveats: Donors in the cohort were predominantly white British and more often female, and clonal diversity was possibly underestimated. Spike-specific TCR breadth and depth went up after people got two AZD1222 doses. Along spike, vaccine-associated CD4 TCRs were found throughout, with dominance at 160-218 and 743-854.

Worth noting for this clone: Its matching antigen is unknown.

The repertoire was sequenced with immunoSEQ multiplex PCR; TCRdb's copy has only in-frame clones and lacks some. The repertoire consists of 120,000 to 150,000 clones, with around 83% occurring once and the leading ten covering about 4%. V lost 4 bases, J lost 2 bases, and 17 bases lay in between. The germline V gene has CDR1 SQVTM and CDR2 ANQGSEA. This CDR3 has 15 residues. The specimen comprised peripheral blood, sampled on day 0 of MenACWY control vaccination. The sequence derives from an adult in good health. The gene calls are TRBV29-1 and TRBJ1-1; D is perhaps TRBD1 (5 bases). For the CDR3, the DNA is TGCAGCGTTGGACCCTGGGACGGTAGAAACACTGAAGCTTTCTTT. The encoded protein is CSVGPWDGRNTEAFF.